The 19 T cell receptor beta chains reported below all come from one sample, sequenced in a study of T cell responses to AZD1222 COVID-19 vaccine. Libraries were prepared by immunoSEQ multiplex PCR; TCRdb keeps only in-frame clonotypes and omits some of them. Here the sample spans 160,000 or so clones, about nine tenths being singletons. This specimen consisted of peripheral blood, obtained on day 0 of AZD1222 vaccination. These receptors were taken from an adult in good health.

The CDR3 region is CASSDSSGGGNTDTQYF. In DNA, the CDR3 is TGTGCCAGCAGTGACTCGAGCGGGGGCGGGAACACAGATACGCAGTATTTT. J is TRBJ2-3 and V is TRBV6-4; the match to TRBD2 covers 8 bases. The germline V gene has CDR1 MRHNA and CDR2 SNTAGT. V lost 0 bases to trimming and J lost 2 bases; unmatched junction nucleotides: 7. The CDR3 extends over 17 amino acids.

The J gene is TRBJ1-4, the V gene TRBV7-8; 9 nucleotides match TRBD1. V shed 0 bases and J 1 base; nucleotides not matched to a gene: 9. CDR1 is SGHVS, CDR2 FQNEAQ, per germline. This CDR3 region has 19 residues. In DNA form, the CDR3 reads TGTGCCAGCAGCTTAGCCGTAGGACAGGGGATCGTAACTAATGAAAAACTGTTTTTT. Encoded protein: CASSLAVGQGIVTNEKLFF.

The chain is built from TRBV14 and TRBJ2-1; the D gene is possibly TRBD1 (5 bases). Germline CDR1 SGHDN, CDR2 FVKESK. The CDR3 covers 12 residues. The V gene lost 7 bases and the J gene lost 11 bases, with 15 bases spanning the gap. Written as DNA, the CDR3 is TGTGCCAGCAACACAGATAGGGGAAAGCAGTTCTTC. Its translation: CASNTDRGKQFF.

This clone occurred a few times. The chain carries TRBV5-1 and TRBJ1-1; D ambiguous. V gave up 0 bases and J gave up 3 bases, with 3 bases separating them. The CDR3 runs to 12 residues. Germline CDR1 is SGHRS and CDR2 is YFSETQ. The CDR3 loop reads CASSLADTEAFF. DNA of the CDR3: TGCGCCAGCAGCTTGGCGGACACTGAAGCTTTCTTT.

The CDR3 sequence is CASRETGDYNSPLHF. Here the CDR3 DNA reads TGTGCCAGCAGGGAGACAGGGGACTATAATTCACCCCTCCACTTT. This chain uses TRBV27 with TRBJ1-6, with 8 bases aligning to TRBD1. The trim removed 6 bases at V and 3 bases at J, leaving 4 bases unmatched. The length of the CDR3 is 15 residues. Germline V CDR1 and CDR2: MNHEY, SMNVEV (reference sequence).

The chain links TRBV28 to TRBJ2-2; D gene unclear. V lost 3 bases, J lost 6 bases, and 2 bases lay in between. The CDR3 has 11 residues. Per the germline V gene, CDR1 is MDHEN and CDR2 is SYDVKM. For the CDR3, the DNA is TGTGCCAGCAGTTTTGCCGGGGAGCTGTTTTTT. It yields the protein CASSFAGELFF.

This clone has a single count. The rearrangement joins TRBV7-3 to TRBJ2-3; TRBD2 agrees at 8 bases. This CDR3 comprises 13 residues. With V trimmed by 9 bases and J by 1 base, 3 bases remained unmatched. The germline CDR1 and CDR2 sequences are SGHTA and FQGTGA. CDR3 region: CASSSGRTDTQYF. CDR3 DNA sequence: TGTGCCAGTTCTAGCGGGCGCACAGATACGCAGTATTTT.

The V call is TRBV27, the J call TRBJ1-6, with TRBD1 identical over 9 bases. The CDR3 runs 13 residues. Germline-derived CDR1 and CDR2 are MNHEY and SMNVEV (reference sequence). V dropped 10 bases and J dropped 5; count of bases not matched to a gene: 3. The CDR3 region is CATRTGDNSPLHF. CDR3 nucleotide sequence: TGTGCCACCCGGACAGGGGATAATTCACCCCTCCACTTT.

The chain combines TRBV30 with TRBJ1-6; D ambiguous. The germline V gene has CDR1 GTSNPN and CDR2 SVGIG (reference sequence). V was clipped by 0 bases and J by 7 bases, with 16 bases between them. CDR3 length equals 16 residues. The CDR3 coding sequence is TGTGCCTGGAGTGTAGTGTCCTCCGCCGGAAATTCACCCCTCCACTTT. The encoded protein is CAWSVVSSAGNSPLHF. Supplemented by reference TRBV30 and TRBJ1-6, the full variable domain reads SQTIHQWPATLVQPVGSPLSLECTVEGTSNPNLYWYRQAAGRGLQLLFYSVGIGQISSEVPQNLSASRPQDRQFILSSKKLLLSDSGFYLCAWSVVSSAGNSPLHFGNGTRLTVT.

CDR3 nucleotides: TGTGCCAGCTCACCACCAGCGAACACTGAAGCTTTCTTT. It yields the protein CASSPPANTEAFF. V is TRBV18 and J is TRBJ1-1; D ambiguous. V was trimmed by 0 bases and J by 1 base, leaving 3 bases between them. This CDR3 region has 13 residues. Germline assignment: CDR1 KGHSH and CDR2 LQKENI.

The table lists this clone with a count of one. The DNA of the CDR3 is TGCGCCAGCAGCCTATCCCGGGCAGGAGATACTATTTGGTGGACCTTC. Translation gives CASSLSRAGDTIWWTF. The gene calls are TRBV5-1 and TRBJ1-2; no clear D gene. Trimming removed 4 bases at V and 14 bases at J, with 30 bases between. In germline, CDR1 is SGHRS, CDR2 YFSETQ. The CDR3 length is 16 residues.

This chain links TRBV5-1 with TRBJ1-6; the D is unclear. V lost 0 bases to trimming and J lost 0 bases, with 10 bases between them. This CDR3 region has 17 residues. Germline lookup yields CDR1 SGHRS and CDR2 YFSETQ. CDR3 in amino acids: CASSLAVESSYNSPLHF. CDR3 DNA sequence: TGCGCCAGCAGCTTGGCCGTTGAGAGCTCCTATAATTCACCCCTCCACTTT. The whole variable domain, remainder taken from reference TRBV5-1 and TRBJ1-6, is KAGVTQTPRYLIKTRGQQVTLSCSPISGHRSVSWYQQTPGQGLQFLFEYFSETQRNKGNFPGRFSGRQFSNSRSEMNVSTLELGDSALYLCASSLAVESSYNSPLHFGNGTRLTVT.

The chain employs TRBV14 and TRBJ2-3; tentative D call: TRBD1 (6 bases). V was cut by 2 bases and J by 6 bases, with 15 bases left in between. Germline CDR1 is SGHDN and CDR2 is FVKESK. The CDR3 is 15 residues long. DNA of the CDR3: TGTGCCAGCAGCCAACTCGGGACACCCCTGGATACGCAGTATTTT. This gives the protein CASSQLGTPLDTQYF.

The V and J genes are TRBV19 and TRBJ1-1, with D tentatively TRBD1 (6 bases). Trimming stripped 2 bases from V and 6 bases from J, with 16 bases between. The CDR3 is 15 amino acids. The germline CDR1 and CDR2 sequences are LNHDA and SQIVND (reference sequence). CDR3 loop: CASSISSWEGAEAFF. The CDR3 DNA reads TGTGCCAGTAGTATATCGTCTTGGGAGGGGGCTGAAGCTTTCTTT.

This clone was seen just once. The chain recombines TRBV19 with TRBJ2-2; TRBD1 matches 10 bases. Per germline, CDR1 LNHDA and CDR2 SQIVND (reference sequence). This CDR3 region has 14 residues. Trimming at V came to 9 bases and at J to 2 bases, leaving 3 bases not matched to a gene. This chain's CDR3 is CASMTGGNTGELFF. CDR3 coding DNA: TGTGCCAGCATGACAGGGGGCAACACCGGGGAGCTGTTTTTT.

The chain recombines TRBV7-8 with TRBJ1-2; 9 bases agree with TRBD1. The CDR3 length is 15 residues. Germline values: CDR1 SGHVS, CDR2 FQNEAQ. V lost 5 bases, J lost 4 bases, and 8 bases stayed unmatched. The CDR3 loop is CASSRRDRVGYGYTF. CDR3 nucleotide sequence: TGTGCCAGCAGCCGGCGGGACAGGGTTGGCTATGGCTACACCTTC.

The chain couples TRBV4-1 to TRBJ1-1; unclear D gene. The CDR3 is made up of 15 amino acids. Germline assignment: CDR1 MGHRA and CDR2 YSYEKL. Trimming took off 1 base at V and 3 bases at J, with 12 bases between the two ends. The CDR3 DNA reads TGCGCCAGCAGCCAAGTCGGTTTGGCGGACACTGAAGCTTTCTTT. Amino acid sequence: CASSQVGLADTEAFF.

The gene calls are TRBV27 and TRBJ1-1; 7 bases align to TRBD1. Germline V gene sequence: CDR1 MNHEY, CDR2 SMNVEV (reference sequence). The CDR3 length is 16 residues. The ends lost 5 bases at V and 6 bases at J; junction bases unmatched: 15. CDR3 protein: CASSVSGLTGIPEAFF. Here the CDR3 DNA reads TGTGCCAGCAGTGTAAGCGGACTGACAGGGATCCCTGAAGCTTTCTTT.

The genes are TRBV4-1 and TRBJ1-4; 8 nucleotides align to TRBD1. Germline CDR1 MGHRA, CDR2 YSYEKL. The CDR3 extends over 16 amino acids. V lost 4 bases to trimming and J lost 7 bases; unmatched junction nucleotides: 11. This CDR3 reads CASSLLAGGDGEKLFF. The CDR3 nucleotides read TGCGCCAGCAGCCTCCTCGCAGGGGGCGATGGTGAAAAACTGTTTTTT.